This T cell receptor (beta chain) was documented in a study of early T cells in non-severe SARS-CoV-2 infection. Whole-study context: The input, bulk RNA from unsorted whole blood, was sequenced, and chains were unpaired. Findings and caveats of the study: Private and CD4 specificities were missed by VDJdb matching, skewed to anti-spike CD8.

Each single cDNA molecule received a unique molecular identifier. Each CDR3 protein is one row after TCRdb ran MiXCR on the 5' RACE reads. The repertoire has about 25,000 distinct CDR3 sequences, 4.4% of them found once; the top ten carry 10% to 12%. The CDR3 has 16 amino acids. The V end was cut by 0 bases, the J end by 4 bases, with 12 bases between. Germline values: CDR1 MNHEY, CDR2 SVGAGI. In its sample, this clonotype ranks as medium-sized (0.01 to 0.1%). The antigen is not known. V gene TRBV6-5 combines with J gene TRBJ2-2; D possibly corresponds to TRBD1 (5 bases). The sequence was obtained from an adult who was a healthcare worker with PCR-confirmed SARS-CoV-2 infection or an uninfected control (not recorded which). The sequencing sample was made of whole blood. CDR3 sequence: CASSYSKGVGTGELFF. The DNA for the CDR3 is TGTGCCAGCAGTTACTCGAAAGGGGTCGGCACCGGGGAGCTGTTTTTT.